This TCR beta chain came from a study of T cells in pancreatic ductal adenocarcinoma. Whole-study results and caveats: Blood clonality (roughly 0.073) did not differ significantly from tumor (about 0.12).

Per germline, CDR1 MDHEN and CDR2 SYDVKM. CDR3 length equals 11 residues. Trimming stripped 3 bases from V and 5 bases from J, with 5 bases between. Assay used: immunoSEQ multiplex PCR; TCRdb lists only in-frame clones, some missing. The sample records tens of thousands of clones, around nine tenths being singletons. With respect to this clone: Antigen: not known.

Surgery without prior neoadjuvant therapy was the treatment of the selected pancreatic ductal adenocarcinoma patients. This receptor was obtained from a human donor with pancreatic ductal adenocarcinoma. The chain has TRBV28 and TRBJ2-7; no clear D gene. Material for sequencing was PBMCs. The CDR3 DNA follows: TGTGCCAGCAGTTTTGGGGACGAGCAGTACTTC. Encoded protein: CASSFGDEQYF.